This T cell receptor (beta chain) was recovered during a study of cytomegalovirus exposure and HLA in healthy donors. Study-level findings and limits: What a later analysis reportedly showed was that an Asian-associated ancestry cluster had fewer N-insertions than the approximately 670-donor mean. An analysis that was carried out later associated about 17,000 TCR beta sequences with HLA alleles at 0.05 false discovery rate. Being productive about 87% or about 30% of the time was typical of most TCR beta V segments in an earlier analysis.

The PCR contained 60 Vbeta and 13 Jbeta primers. Produced via immunoSEQ multiplex PCR; TCRdb's table is partial and in-frame only. The repertoire table contains 160,000 or so clones. The germline V gene encodes CDR1 MDHEN and CDR2 SYDVKM. This CDR3 is 12 amino acids long. On this clone itself: Its antigen is not identified.

The sequence was obtained from a man aged 30 to 39 in good health and CMV-seronegative. The chain couples TRBV28 to TRBJ2-3; D is possibly TRBD2 (5 bases). The sequenced sample was PBMCs. The CDR3 nucleotides are TGTGCTACCTGGGGAGGCACAGATACGCAGTATTTT. Its translation: CATWGGTDTQYF.